Listed here are 16 T cell receptor beta chains from one sample, sequenced in a study of cytomegalovirus exposure and HLA in healthy donors. This PCR relied on a set of 60 Vbeta primers and 13 Jbeta primers. Clones were read by immunoSEQ multiplex PCR, and TCRdb kept only the in-frame ones, dropping some. Seen here are roughly 170,000 clones, roughly four fifths observed once, and the top ten hold more than 4%. Sequences were obtained from PBMCs. These receptors were obtained from a girl aged 10 to 17 in good health and CMV-seropositive.

The rearrangement links TRBV7-9 to TRBJ1-2, with TRBD1 matching 7 bases. This CDR3 has 13 residues. J lost 7 bases, V lost 3 bases, and 5 bases had no gene match. Germline-derived CDR1 and CDR2 are SEHNR and FQNEAQ (reference sequence). This CDR3 reads CASSLKQGPGYTF. CDR3 nucleotide sequence: TGTGCCAGCAGCTTGAAACAGGGGCCTGGCTACACCTTC.

CDR3 in amino acids: CASRAVTNTGELFF. The CDR3 nucleotides are TGTGCCAGCAGGGCTGTTACGAACACCGGGGAGCTGTTTTTT. This sequence joins TRBV2 and TRBJ2-2; no clear D gene. Germline V lookup: CDR1 SNHLY, CDR2 FYNNEI. V dropped 6 bases and J dropped 0 bases, with 8 bases sitting between them. The CDR3 is made up of 14 amino acids.

The chain joins TRBV7-8 to TRBJ2-5; the match to TRBD1 covers 10 bases. CDR3 length equals 15 residues. Germline trimming cut 5 bases from V and 5 bases from J; bases unmatched to any gene: 8. CDR1 is SGHVS, CDR2 FQNEAQ, per germline. The CDR3 nucleotides are TGTGCCAGCAGCAGAAGGGACAGGGGTGGGGAGACCCAGTACTTC. This encodes CASSRRDRGGETQYF. The variable domain in full, completed from reference TRBV7-8 and TRBJ2-5, reads GAGVSQSPRYKVAKRGQDVALRCDPISGHVSLFWYQQALGQGPEFLTYFQNEAQLDKSGLPSDRFFAERPEGSVSTLKIQRTQQEDSAVYLCASSRRDRGGETQYFGPGTRLLVL.

This clone was detected only a few times. The J gene is TRBJ1-2, the V gene TRBV28; TRBD1 is a possible D gene (5 bases). The CDR3 is 14 residues long. Germline V gene lookup returns CDR1 MDHEN and CDR2 SYDVKM. Trimming took 6 bases from V and 0 from J, leaving 11 bases between them. The CDR3 reads CASRAGLANYGYTF. The CDR3 region has the DNA TGTGCCAGCAGGGCAGGGCTTGCTAACTATGGCTACACCTTC.

The chain employs TRBV2 and TRBJ2-5, with 13 bases matching TRBD2. CDR3 length equals 15 residues. V lost 6 bases, J lost 4 bases, and 5 bases stayed unmatched. Germline loops: CDR1 SNHLY, CDR2 FYNNEI. The CDR3 spells CASSKLAGGRETQYF. CDR3 DNA sequence: TGTGCCAGCAGCAAACTAGCGGGGGGGCGAGAGACCCAGTACTTC.

The chain couples TRBV7-9 to TRBJ2-7; TRBD2 matches 12 bases. Germline trimming cut 0 bases from V and 3 bases from J; bases unmatched to any gene: 0. This CDR3 is built from 15 residues. The germline V gene encodes CDR1 SEHNR and CDR2 FQNEAQ (reference sequence). This CDR3 is CASSLATSGGYEQYF. The CDR3 DNA follows: TGTGCCAGCAGCTTAGCGACTAGCGGGGGCTACGAGCAGTACTTC.

This clone turned up a few times. The V call is TRBV28, the J call TRBJ2-1; no clear D. Germline CDR1 is MDHEN and CDR2 is SYDVKM. Trimming shortened V by 3 bases and J by 8 bases, and 5 bases separated the two germline ends. This CDR3 contains 11 residues. The CDR3 DNA reads as TGTGCCAGCAGTTTTTTCTATGAGCAGTTCTTC. Protein: CASSFFYEQFF.

This clone has just one count. The chain combines TRBV2 with TRBJ1-1; possible D gene TRBD1, 6 bases. The CDR3 runs to 11 residues. Germline V gene lookup returns CDR1 SNHLY and CDR2 FYNNEI. Trimming stripped 5 bases from V and 8 bases from J, with 9 bases between. CDR3 DNA: TGTGCCAGCAGTACAGGGAGAGAAGCTTTCTTT. This sequence encodes CASSTGREAFF.

As regards this clone: Other DNA sequences within the sample encode an identical CDR3. The chain couples TRBV21-1 to TRBJ1-2. TRBV21-1 is shown as a pseudogene. The CDR3 covers 19 residues. The CDR3 here is CASSKAGWTGLAACYGYTF. The DNA of the CDR3 is TGTGCCAGCAGCAAAGCGGGTTGGACGGGACTCGCCGCATGCTATGGCTACACCTTC.

The chain carries TRBV2 and TRBJ2-2, with 8 bases aligning to TRBD1. The CDR3 extends over 17 amino acids. V gave up 7 bases and J gave up 4 bases; unmatched junction bases: 14. Germline CDR1 is SNHLY and CDR2 is FYNNEI. The CDR3 nucleotides read TGTGCCAGCAATCCCGGGCAGGGGGCAGGTAGCACCGGGGAGCTGTTTTTT. The encoded protein is CASNPGQGAGSTGELFF.

The chain combines TRBV15 with TRBJ1-4, with D possibly being TRBD1 (5 bases). V gave up 5 bases and J gave up 4 bases, with 11 bases separating them. CDR1 and CDR2 from the germline V gene are LNHNV and YYDKDF (reference sequence). This CDR3 has 14 residues. CDR3 protein: CATSRGGGNEKLFF. The CDR3 DNA reads as TGTGCCACCAGCCGGGGGGGTGGTAATGAAAAACTGTTTTTT.

The chain couples TRBV2 to TRBJ2-7, with TRBD1 identical over 11 bases. Germline V gives CDR1 SNHLY, CDR2 FYNNEI. The CDR3 length is 14 residues. V lost 8 bases to trimming and J lost 5 bases; unmatched junction nucleotides: 8. This CDR3 reads CASCPGQGGNEQYF. In DNA, the CDR3 is TGTGCCAGCTGCCCGGGACAGGGGGGAAACGAGCAGTACTTC.

The chain recombines TRBV6-1 with TRBJ2-1; tentative D call: TRBD1 (5 bases). Looked up from germline, CDR1 is MNHNS and CDR2 is SASEGT. The CDR3 has 15 amino acids. The ends were cut back, 2 bases at V and 0 bases at J, with 8 bases in the middle. This CDR3 is CASSEQGGSYNEQFF. The DNA for the CDR3 is TGTGCCAGCAGTGAACAGGGCGGCTCCTACAATGAGCAGTTCTTC.

This clone came up a few times. The chain recombines TRBV7-6 with TRBJ2-2, with a possible D match to TRBD2 (7 bases). The CDR3 runs 16 residues. V gave up 3 bases and J gave up 3 bases, with 14 bases separating them. Germline V lookup: CDR1 SGHVS, CDR2 FNYEAQ. This CDR3 is CASSFRGGLDTGELFF. CDR3 DNA: TGTGCCAGCAGCTTTAGGGGGGGCCTGGACACCGGGGAGCTGTTTTTT.

This clone was observed a few times. The chain joins TRBV5-1 to TRBJ2-3, with TRBD2 matching over 8 bases. The CDR3 has 12 amino acids. Germline CDR1 reads SGHRS; CDR2 reads YFSETQ. V shed 0 bases, J shed 11 bases, and the junction held 2 bases outside the gene matches. CDR3 in amino acids: CASSLAGGGQYF. As DNA, the CDR3 is TGCGCCAGCAGCTTGGCCGGGGGGGGGCAGTATTTT. The complete variable domain, with remaining parts taken from reference TRBV5-1 and TRBJ2-3, reads KAGVTQTPRYLIKTRGQQVTLSCSPISGHRSVSWYQQTPGQGLQFLFEYFSETQRNKGNFPGRFSGRQFSNSRSEMNVSTLELGDSALYLCASSLAGGGQYFGPGTRLTVL.

The rearrangement joins TRBV9 to TRBJ2-5; perhaps TRBD1 as D (5 bases). The CDR3 runs 14 residues. Germline-derived CDR1 and CDR2 are SGDLS and YYNGEE. Trimming cost V 0 bases and J 3 bases, with 9 bases left between them. CDR3 amino acids: CASSVGAGKETQYF. The CDR3 region has the DNA TGTGCCAGCAGCGTAGGGGCAGGGAAAGAGACCCAGTACTTC.